Sequencing of this T cell receptor beta chain was carried out in a study of blood T cell repertoires in COVID-19. Study-level information: Material from acute and convalescent COVID-19 was sourced from the United States, Italy and Spain. From T cells, B-cell-depleted T cells, or PBMCs came the material, which was cDNA or gDNA.

Germline V gene sequence: CDR1 MNHEY, CDR2 SVGEGT. Trimming at V came to 2 bases and at J to 7 bases, leaving 13 bases not matched to a gene. The CDR3 length is 17 residues. The authors' processing: By means of reference gene primer amplification, nucleated cell counts were estimated. Here immunoSEQ multiplex PCR was the method, and the copy in TCRdb shows in-frame clones only, minus some. That table is the source of V, J and clone size, and D and trimming were worked out from the DNA. The sample holds around 300,000 clones, over 75% seen once. J is TRBJ2-5 and V is TRBV6-2 or TRBV6-3; 10 bases align to TRBD2. Sequencing was done on a sample of peripheral blood. This sequence originates from a human donor in a cohort sampled during active COVID-19. The CDR3 region has the DNA TGTGCCAGCAGTTACCGACAAACTAGCGGGATGTTTGGGACCCAGTACTTC. Its translation: CASSYRQTSGMFGTQYF.